The 20 T cell receptor beta chains given below trace back to one sample, sequenced in a study of T-cell reconstitution after alpha-beta-depleted transplantation in children. This sample's TCRbeta library carried unique molecular identifier barcodes. MiXCR was run by TCRdb on the PCR reads, yielding one entry per CDR3 protein. This table has 120,000 or so distinct CDR3 sequences, 23% appearing once. The material was PBMCs, mostly from graft donor cells, obtained 180 days after TCRalphabeta/CD19-depleted stem cell transplant. The receptors shown here come from a male patient aged 2-9 years who had a stem cell transplant for chronic granulomatous disease, so the T cells may come from the graft donor.

The V gene is TRBV20-1, the J gene TRBJ2-7; D may be TRBD1 (6 bases). Germline V CDR1 and CDR2: DFQATT, SNEGSKA (reference sequence). Trimming took off 2 bases at V and 9 bases at J, with 11 bases between the two ends. The CDR3 is 11 residues long. The CDR3 region has the DNA TGCAGTGCTAGATCAGGGGTAGGGCAGTACTTC. It codes for CSARSGVGQYF.

This clonotype was counted at least ten times. The V and J genes are TRBV19 and TRBJ2-3; a weak D match, TRBD1 (6 bases). CDR3 length: 13 residues. The germline gives CDR1 LNHDA, CDR2 SQIVND (reference sequence). Trimming left V 3 bases short and J 4 bases short, with 8 bases between. As DNA, the CDR3 is TGTGCCAGTAGTATCAGGGGTGCAGATACGCAGTATTTT. Encoded protein: CASSIRGADTQYF.

The rearrangement joins TRBV20-1 to TRBJ1-3; D is unclear. The CDR3 length is 16 residues. Between the trimmed V and J ends, which lost 6 bases and 5 bases, there was a span of 23 bases. CDR1 is DFQATT and CDR2 is SNEGSKA in the germline V gene (reference sequence). CDR3 residues: CSASRVADWIRNTIYF. The CDR3 DNA reads TGCAGTGCCTCGAGAGTAGCCGACTGGATCCGAAACACCATATATTTT.

The chain employs TRBV29-1 and TRBJ1-1; TRBD1 might be the D (5 bases). The CDR3 is 15 amino acids. With 6 bases removed from V and 0 bases from J, the gap between germline ends came to 17 bases. Germline V gene data show CDR1 as SQVTM and CDR2 as ANQGSEA. CDR3 region: CSVCTGAGMNTEAFF. Written as DNA, the CDR3 is TGCAGCGTCTGTACAGGCGCGGGGATGAACACTGAAGCTTTCTTT.

Details on this clonotype: One end of the junction varies from germline; a read error may be responsible. The chain links TRBV25-1 to TRBJ1-4; D call uncertain. CDR1 and CDR2 from the germline V gene are MGHDK and SYGVNS. The CDR3 is 14 residues long. DNA for the CDR3: TGTGCCAGCAATGAAGCCGACACACCCGAAAAACTGTTTTTT. Translated, it gives CASNEADTPEKLFF.

In its sample, this clonotype was seen many times. V gene TRBV9 combines with J gene TRBJ2-1, with D perhaps matching TRBD1 (6 bases). The CDR3 covers 14 residues. Germline CDR1 SGDLS, CDR2 YYNGEE. Trimming stripped 6 bases from V and 7 bases from J, with 17 bases between. The CDR3 coding sequence is TGTGCCAGCACCCGGGGACAAAGGGAAAATGAGCAGTTCTTC. Translating it yields CASTRGQRENEQFF.

The chain carries TRBV24-1 and TRBJ2-5; possible D gene TRBD1, 6 bases. The CDR3 is made up of 17 amino acids. CDR1 and CDR2 (germline): KGHDR, SFDVKD. V lost 5 bases to trimming and J lost 2 bases, with 20 bases between them. CDR3 nucleotides: TGTGCCACCAGTGGCAGGGGAGAGAAGGGACGGCAAGAGACCCAGTACTTC. It yields the protein CATSGRGEKGRQETQYF.

The chain links TRBV4-2 to TRBJ2-4, with 10 bases matching TRBD2. The germline CDR1 and CDR2 sequences are LGHNA and YNFKEQ. Unmatched junction bases numbered 7, after V lost 0 bases and J lost 2 bases. There are 18 residues in the CDR3. The CDR3 nucleotides are TGTGCCAGCAGCCAAGAAAGTACTAGCGGGACTACCAAAAACATTCAGTACTTC. Residues: CASSQESTSGTTKNIQYF.

The chain employs TRBV7-2 and TRBJ2-1; 9 bases align to TRBD2. The CDR3 sequence is 16 residues long. V gave up 5 bases and J gave up 6 bases; unmatched junction bases: 11. Germline CDR1 SGHTA, CDR2 FQGNSA. In nucleotides, the CDR3 is TGTGCCAGCAGCGCCTATAGCGGGAGCTTCCTCAATGAGCAGTTCTTC. Translation gives CASSAYSGSFLNEQFF.

The chain carries TRBV12-3 or TRBV12-4 and TRBJ2-5; D gene ambiguous. CDR3 size: 13 residues. Trimming removed 3 bases at V and 7 bases at J, with 12 bases between. CDR3 DNA: TGTGCCAGCAGTTTGACCCCTTCGGGGACCCAGTACTTC. Its protein is CASSLTPSGTQYF.

V gene TRBV20-1 combines with J gene TRBJ1-5; D possibly corresponds to TRBD1 (6 bases). V dropped 5 bases and J dropped 0 bases, with 11 bases sitting between them. Germline V CDR1 and CDR2: DFQATT, SNEGSKA (reference sequence). This CDR3 comprises 14 residues. In nucleotides, the CDR3 is TGCAGTGCTGCAGGACAGTATAGCAATCAGCCCCAGCATTTT. Translation: CSAAGQYSNQPQHF.

The sample holds a few counts of this clonotype. The chain employs TRBV7-2 and TRBJ2-7; D unresolved. The CDR3 has 12 residues. Germline values: CDR1 SGHTA, CDR2 FQGNSA. Trimming shortened V by 1 base and J by 3 bases, and 4 bases separated the two germline ends. The CDR3 bases are TGTGCCAGCAGCTTAGAGTTCTACGAGCAGTACTTC. Amino acids: CASSLEFYEQYF.

This clonotype was detected many times. This rearrangement joins TRBV4-3 to TRBJ1-2, with D hard to call. CDR1 and CDR2 (germline): LGHNA, YSLEER. V was cut by 0 bases and J by 2 bases, with 10 bases left in between. The CDR3 runs to 15 residues. In DNA, the CDR3 is TGCGCCAGCAGCCAAGATTTAACAGTAAACTATGGCTACACCTTC. This encodes CASSQDLTVNYGYTF.

In its sample, this clonotype was seen once. This chain links TRBV12-3 or TRBV12-4 with TRBJ1-4; 8 nucleotides line up with TRBD1. CDR3 length: 15 residues. V shed 6 bases, J shed 5 bases, and the junction held 8 bases outside the gene matches. The chain's CDR3 is CASSLGTGENEKLFF. CDR3 DNA sequence: TGTGCCAGCAGCCTCGGGACAGGAGAAAATGAAAAACTGTTTTTT.

V usage is TRBV20-1 and J usage is TRBJ1-5, with a weak D call TRBD1 (5 bases). V lost 5 bases to trimming and J lost 6 bases, with 11 bases between them. Germline V lookup: CDR1 DFQATT, CDR2 SNEGSKA (reference sequence). The CDR3 is made up of 12 amino acids. CDR3 amino acids: CSALGGTQPQHF. Written as DNA, the CDR3 is TGCAGTGCTCTGGGGGGTACTCAGCCCCAGCATTTT.

The chain links TRBV29-1 to TRBJ1-2; maybe TRBD1 (5 bases). This CDR3 has 13 amino acids. Trimming pared 1 base from V and 8 bases from J, leaving 14 bases between. CDR1 and CDR2 (germline): SQVTM, ANQGSEA. Here the CDR3 DNA reads TGCAGCGTTGAAGGGGTGGGGGTCTACGGCTACACCTTC. Protein product: CSVEGVGVYGYTF.

This clonotype showed up many times. V usage is TRBV7-3 and J usage is TRBJ2-2; the D gene is possibly TRBD2 (7 bases). Germline CDR1 and CDR2: SGHTA and FQGTGA. The CDR3 is made up of 17 amino acids. V lost 2 bases, J lost 3 bases, and 16 bases lay in between. The chain's CDR3 is CASSLFAGALDTGELFF. The CDR3 DNA reads TGTGCCAGCAGCTTATTTGCGGGGGCCCTTGACACCGGGGAGCTGTTTTTT.

This clonotype was counted many times. The J gene is TRBJ2-5, the V gene TRBV7-7; the D is unclear. The CDR3 spans 17 residues. The ends were cut back, 0 bases at V and 0 bases at J, with 14 bases in the middle. CDR1 is SSHAT, CDR2 FNYEAQ, per germline (reference sequence). In DNA form, the CDR3 reads TGTGCCAGCAGCTTAGCGGTTGGCACAATCAACCAAGAGACCCAGTACTTC. Translation: CASSLAVGTINQETQYF.

There are many counts of this clonotype. The chain has TRBV2 and TRBJ2-2, with D uncertain. The germline V gene encodes CDR1 SNHLY and CDR2 FYNNEI. Trimming took off 4 bases at V and 1 base at J, with 16 bases between the two ends. The CDR3 is made up of 17 amino acids. CDR3 protein: CASSGGSLLWNTGELFF. In DNA, the CDR3 is TGTGCCAGCAGTGGCGGTAGCCTCCTTTGGAACACCGGGGAGCTGTTTTTT.

This clonotype was picked up a small number of times. This chain joins TRBV12-3 or TRBV12-4 and TRBJ2-1; 7 bases agree with TRBD1. The CDR3 spans 13 residues. J lost 6 bases, V lost 7 bases, and 6 bases had no gene match. DNA for the CDR3: TGTGCCAGCACCCCCCGGGACAGCAATGAGCAGTTCTTC. This gives the protein CASTPRDSNEQFF.